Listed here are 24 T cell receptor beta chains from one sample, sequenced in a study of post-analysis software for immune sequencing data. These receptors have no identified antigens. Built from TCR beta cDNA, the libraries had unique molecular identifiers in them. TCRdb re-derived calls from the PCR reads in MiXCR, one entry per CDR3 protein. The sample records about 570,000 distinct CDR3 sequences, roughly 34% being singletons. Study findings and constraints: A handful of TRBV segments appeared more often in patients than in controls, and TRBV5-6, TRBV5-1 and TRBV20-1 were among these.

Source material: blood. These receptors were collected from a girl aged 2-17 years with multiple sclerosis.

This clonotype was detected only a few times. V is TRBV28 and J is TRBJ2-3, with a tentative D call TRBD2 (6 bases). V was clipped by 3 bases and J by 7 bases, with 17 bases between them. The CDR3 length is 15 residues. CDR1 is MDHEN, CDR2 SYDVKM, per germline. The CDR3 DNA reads TGTGCCAGCAGTTTTATTAGGACCGGGGGAAATACGCAGTATTTT. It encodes CASSFIRTGGNTQYF.

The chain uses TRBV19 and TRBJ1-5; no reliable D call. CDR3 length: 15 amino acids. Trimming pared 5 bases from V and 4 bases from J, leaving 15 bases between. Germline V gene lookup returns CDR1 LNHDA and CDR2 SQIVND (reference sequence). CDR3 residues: CASSPTGSSNQPQHF. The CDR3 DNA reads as TGTGCCAGTAGTCCGACGGGCAGCAGTAATCAGCCCCAGCATTTT.

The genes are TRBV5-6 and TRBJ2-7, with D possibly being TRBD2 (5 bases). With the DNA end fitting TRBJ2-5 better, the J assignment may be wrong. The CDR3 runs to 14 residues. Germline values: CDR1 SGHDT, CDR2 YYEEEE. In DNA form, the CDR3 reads TGTGCCAGCAGCCCTAGAATATGGAGGGAGACCCAGTACTTC. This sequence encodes CASSPRIWRETQYF.

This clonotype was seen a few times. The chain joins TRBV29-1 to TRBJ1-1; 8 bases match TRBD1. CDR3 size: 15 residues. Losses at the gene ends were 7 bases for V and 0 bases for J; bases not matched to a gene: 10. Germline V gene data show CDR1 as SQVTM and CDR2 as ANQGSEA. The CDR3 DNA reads TGCAGCGCCGCAGGGGGCGCAGGTATGAACACTGAAGCTTTCTTT. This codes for CSAAGGAGMNTEAFF.

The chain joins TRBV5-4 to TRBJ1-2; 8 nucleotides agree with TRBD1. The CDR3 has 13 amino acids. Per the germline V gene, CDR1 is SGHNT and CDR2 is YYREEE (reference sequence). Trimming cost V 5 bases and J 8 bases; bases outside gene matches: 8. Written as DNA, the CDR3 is TGTGCCAGCAGAAGGGCAGGGGGCCTGGGCTACACCTTC. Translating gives CASRRAGGLGYTF.

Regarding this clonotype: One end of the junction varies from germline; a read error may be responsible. CDR3 residues: CASTRELTGPSNEQYF. The CDR3 DNA follows: TGCGCCAGCACCCGAGAGTTGACGGGACCCTCCAACGAGCAGTACTTC. V and J are TRBV5-1 and TRBJ2-7, with D possibly being TRBD1 or TRBD2 (5 bases each). From germline, CDR1 is SGHRS and CDR2 YFSETQ. The CDR3 length is 16 residues.

The CDR3 DNA follows: TGTGCCAGCAGCCGACAGGGGAGGGATGGCTACACCTTC. It codes for CASSRQGRDGYTF. The genes are TRBV7-8 and TRBJ1-2, with 8 bases lining up with TRBD1. The CDR3 sequence is 13 residues long. From germline, CDR1 is SGHVS and CDR2 FQNEAQ. Trimming took 5 bases from V and 6 from J; bases not matched to a gene: 5.

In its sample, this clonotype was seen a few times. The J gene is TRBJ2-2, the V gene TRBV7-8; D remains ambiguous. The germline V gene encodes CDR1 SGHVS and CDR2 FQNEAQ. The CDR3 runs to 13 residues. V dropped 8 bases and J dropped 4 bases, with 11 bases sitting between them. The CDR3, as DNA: TGTGCCAGCGGTCCTCTCCCCACCGGGGAGCTGTTTTTT. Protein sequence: CASGPLPTGELFF.

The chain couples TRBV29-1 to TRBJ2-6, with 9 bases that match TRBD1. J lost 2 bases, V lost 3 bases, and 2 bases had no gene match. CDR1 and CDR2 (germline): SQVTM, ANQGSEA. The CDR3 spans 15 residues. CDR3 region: CSVEGDRAGANVLTF. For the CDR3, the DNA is TGCAGCGTTGAGGGGGACAGGGCTGGGGCCAACGTCCTGACTTTC.

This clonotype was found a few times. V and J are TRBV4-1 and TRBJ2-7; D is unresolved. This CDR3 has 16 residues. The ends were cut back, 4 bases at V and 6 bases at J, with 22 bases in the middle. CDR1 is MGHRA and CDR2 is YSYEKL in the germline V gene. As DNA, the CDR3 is TGCGCCAGCAGCCTCGAATGCGCTAGAGTCGTGGTCGAGCAGTACTTC. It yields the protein CASSLECARVVVEQYF.

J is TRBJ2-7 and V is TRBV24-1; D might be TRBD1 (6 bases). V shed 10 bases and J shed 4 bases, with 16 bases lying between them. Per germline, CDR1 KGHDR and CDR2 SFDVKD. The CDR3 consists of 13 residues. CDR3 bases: TGTGCCACTCTACAGGGAGCCTTGTACGAGCAGTACTTC. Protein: CATLQGALYEQYF.

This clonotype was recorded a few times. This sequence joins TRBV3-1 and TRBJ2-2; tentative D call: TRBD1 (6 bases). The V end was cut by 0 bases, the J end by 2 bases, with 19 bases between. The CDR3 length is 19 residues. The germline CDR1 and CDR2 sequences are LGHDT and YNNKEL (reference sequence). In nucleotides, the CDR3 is TGTGCCAGCAGCCAAGATGGCGAGGACAGTGACTTTAACACCGGGGAGCTGTTTTTT. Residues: CASSQDGEDSDFNTGELFF.

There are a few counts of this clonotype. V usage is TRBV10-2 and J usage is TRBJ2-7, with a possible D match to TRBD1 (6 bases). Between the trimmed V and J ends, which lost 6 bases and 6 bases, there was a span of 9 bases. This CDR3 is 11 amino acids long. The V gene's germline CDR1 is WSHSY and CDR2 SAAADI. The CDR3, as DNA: TGCGCCAGCAGACAGGGCTCCGAGCAGTACTTC. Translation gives CASRQGSEQYF.

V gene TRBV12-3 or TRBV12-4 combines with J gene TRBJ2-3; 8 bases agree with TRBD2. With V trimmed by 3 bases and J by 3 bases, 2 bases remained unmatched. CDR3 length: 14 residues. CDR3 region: CASSFASGTDTQYF. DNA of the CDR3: TGTGCCAGCAGTTTCGCTAGCGGGACAGATACGCAGTATTTT.

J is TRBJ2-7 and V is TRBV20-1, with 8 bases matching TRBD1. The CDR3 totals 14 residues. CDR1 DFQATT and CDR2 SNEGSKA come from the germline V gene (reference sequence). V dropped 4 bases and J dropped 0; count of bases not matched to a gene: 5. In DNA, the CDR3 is TGCAGTGCTAAGGACAGGGAACGCTCCTACGAGCAGTACTTC. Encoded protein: CSAKDRERSYEQYF.

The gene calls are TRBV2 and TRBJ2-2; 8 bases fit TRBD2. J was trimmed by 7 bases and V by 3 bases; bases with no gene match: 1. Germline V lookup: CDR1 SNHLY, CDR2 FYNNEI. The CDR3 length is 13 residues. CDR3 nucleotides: TGTGCCAGCAGTGATCTAGCGGGCGGGGAGCTGTTTTTT. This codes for CASSDLAGGELFF. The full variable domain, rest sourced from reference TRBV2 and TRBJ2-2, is EPEVTQTPSHQVTQMGQEVILRCVPISNHLYFYWYRQILGQKVEFLVSFYNNEISEKSEIFDDQFSVERPDGSNFTLKIRSTKLEDSAMYFCASSDLAGGELFFGEGSRLTVL.

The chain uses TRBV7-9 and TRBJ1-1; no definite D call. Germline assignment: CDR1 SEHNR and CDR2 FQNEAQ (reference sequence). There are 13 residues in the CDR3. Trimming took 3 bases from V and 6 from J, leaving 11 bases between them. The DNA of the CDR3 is TGTGCCAGCAGCTTTCATTCCGGAGCTGAAGCTTTCTTT. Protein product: CASSFHSGAEAFF.

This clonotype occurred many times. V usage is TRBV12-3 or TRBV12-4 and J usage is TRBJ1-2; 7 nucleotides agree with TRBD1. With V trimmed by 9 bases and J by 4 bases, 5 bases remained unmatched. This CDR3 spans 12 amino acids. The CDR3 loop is CARFRQGYGYTF. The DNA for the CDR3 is TGTGCCAGATTTAGACAGGGCTATGGCTACACCTTC.

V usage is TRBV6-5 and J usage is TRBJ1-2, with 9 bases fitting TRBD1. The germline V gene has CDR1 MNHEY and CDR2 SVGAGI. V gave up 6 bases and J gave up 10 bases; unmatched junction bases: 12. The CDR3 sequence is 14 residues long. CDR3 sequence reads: CASRDRTGVGVYTF. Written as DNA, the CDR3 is TGTGCCAGCAGGGACCGGACAGGGGTGGGAGTCTACACCTTC.

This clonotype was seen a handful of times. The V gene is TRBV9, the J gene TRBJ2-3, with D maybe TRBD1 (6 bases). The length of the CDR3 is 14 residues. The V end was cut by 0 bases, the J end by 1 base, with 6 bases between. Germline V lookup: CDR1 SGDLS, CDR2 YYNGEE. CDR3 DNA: TGTGCCAGCAGCGTAGAGGGGGGCACAGATACGCAGTATTTT. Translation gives CASSVEGGTDTQYF.

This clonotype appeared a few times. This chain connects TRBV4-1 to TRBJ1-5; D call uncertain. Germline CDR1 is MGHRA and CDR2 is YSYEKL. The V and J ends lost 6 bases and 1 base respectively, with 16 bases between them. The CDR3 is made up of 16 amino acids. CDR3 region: CASSPGAGKSNQPQHF. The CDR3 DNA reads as TGCGCCAGCAGTCCCGGCGCCGGGAAGAGCAATCAGCCCCAGCATTTT.

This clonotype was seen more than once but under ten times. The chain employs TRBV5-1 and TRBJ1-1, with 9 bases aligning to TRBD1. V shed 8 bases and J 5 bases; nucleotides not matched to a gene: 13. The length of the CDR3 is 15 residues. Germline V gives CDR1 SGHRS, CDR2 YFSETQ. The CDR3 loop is CASSYQRTGETEAFF. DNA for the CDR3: TGCGCCAGTTCATATCAAAGGACAGGGGAAACTGAAGCTTTCTTT.

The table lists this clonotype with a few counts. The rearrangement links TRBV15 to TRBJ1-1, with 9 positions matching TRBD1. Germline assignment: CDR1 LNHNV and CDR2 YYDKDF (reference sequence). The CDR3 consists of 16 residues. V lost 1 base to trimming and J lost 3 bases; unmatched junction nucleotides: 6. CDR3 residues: CATSRVVGTGHTEAFF. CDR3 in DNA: TGTGCCACCAGCAGAGTCGTTGGGACAGGGCACACTGAAGCTTTCTTT.

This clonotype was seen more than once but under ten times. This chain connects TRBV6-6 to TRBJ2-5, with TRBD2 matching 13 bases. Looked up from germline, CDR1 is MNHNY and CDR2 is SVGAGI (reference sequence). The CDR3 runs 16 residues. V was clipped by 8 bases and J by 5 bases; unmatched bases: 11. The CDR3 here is CASHITSGGADETQYF. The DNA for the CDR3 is TGTGCCAGCCACATTACTAGCGGGGGGGCCGACGAGACCCAGTACTTC.